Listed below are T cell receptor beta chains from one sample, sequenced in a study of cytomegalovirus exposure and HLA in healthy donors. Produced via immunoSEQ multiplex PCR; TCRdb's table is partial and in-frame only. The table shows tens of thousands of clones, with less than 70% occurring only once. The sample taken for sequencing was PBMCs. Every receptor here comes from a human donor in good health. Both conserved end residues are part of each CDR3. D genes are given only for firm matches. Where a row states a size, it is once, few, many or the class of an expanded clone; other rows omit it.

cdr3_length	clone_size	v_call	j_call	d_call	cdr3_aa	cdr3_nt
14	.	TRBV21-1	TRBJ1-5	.	CASSPGSFNQPQHF	TGTGCCAGCAGTCCCGGGTCTTTCAATCAGCCCCAGCATTTT
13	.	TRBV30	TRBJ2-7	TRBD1	CAGNRDRGYEQYF	TGTGCCGGTAACCGGGACAGGGGTTACGAGCAGTACTTC
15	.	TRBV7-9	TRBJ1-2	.	CASSFDRSLGGGYTF	TGTGCCAGCAGCTTCGACAGGTCCTTGGGAGGGGGCTACACCTTC
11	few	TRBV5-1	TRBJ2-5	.	CASTLQETQYF	TGCGCCAGCACCCTCCAAGAGACCCAGTACTTC
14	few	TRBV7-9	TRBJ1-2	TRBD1	CASSPGTVVYGYPF	TGTGCCAGCAGCCCCGGGACAGTGGTATATGGCTACCCCTTC
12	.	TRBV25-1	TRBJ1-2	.	CASSQQNYGYTF	TGTGCCAGCAGTCAACAAAACTATGGCTACACCTTC
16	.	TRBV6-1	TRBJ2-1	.	CASSEAPTSSYNEQFF	TGTGCCAGCAGTGAAGCGCCGACAAGCTCCTACAATGAGCAGTTCTTC
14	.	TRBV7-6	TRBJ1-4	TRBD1	CASSADRAREKLFF	TGTGCCAGCTCCGCTGACAGGGCCCGGGAAAAACTGTTTTTT
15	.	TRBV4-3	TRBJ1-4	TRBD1	CASSQRQGHNEKLFF	TGCGCCAGCAGCCAGAGACAGGGTCATAATGAAAAACTGTTTTTT
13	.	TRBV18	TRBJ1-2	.	CASSLRQTYGYTF	TGTGCCAGCTCACTTCGACAAACCTATGGCTACACCTTC
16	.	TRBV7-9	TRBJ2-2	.	CSSSLGALELTGELFF	TGTTCCAGCAGCTTAGGGGCGTTAGAGCTGACCGGGGAGCTGTTTTTT
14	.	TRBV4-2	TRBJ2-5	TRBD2	CASSRVAGRETQYF	TGTGCCAGCAGCCGGGTAGCGGGGCGGGAGACCCAGTACTTC
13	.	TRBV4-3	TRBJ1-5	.	CASSQGRDQPQHF	TGCGCCAGCAGCCAGGGCAGAGATCAGCCCCAGCATTTT
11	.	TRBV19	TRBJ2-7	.	CATGSLGEQYF	TGTGCCACCGGGAGTCTCGGCGAGCAGTACTTC
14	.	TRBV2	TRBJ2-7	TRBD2	CASRTGGYLFEQYF	TGTGCCAGCAGAACCGGGGGGTATCTATTCGAGCAGTACTTC
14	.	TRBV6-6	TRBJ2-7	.	CASSHGRETYEQYF	TGTGCCAGCAGCCACGGACGGGAAACCTACGAGCAGTACTTC
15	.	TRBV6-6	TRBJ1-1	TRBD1	CASRDGTGMNTEAFF	TGTGCCAGCAGAGACGGGACAGGGATGAACACTGAAGCTTTCTTT
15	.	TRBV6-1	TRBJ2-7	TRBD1	CASSEDGGQSYEQYF	TGTGCCAGCAGTGAGGATGGGGGACAGTCCTACGAGCAGTACTTC
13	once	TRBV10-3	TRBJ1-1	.	CAINQGRNTEAFF	TGTGCCATCAACCAGGGGCGGAACACTGAAGCTTTCTTT
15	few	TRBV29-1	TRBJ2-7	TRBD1	CSVGGTGASLYEQYF	TGCAGCGTTGGAGGGACAGGGGCCAGCCTCTACGAGCAGTACTTC
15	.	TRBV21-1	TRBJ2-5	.	CASRRLAGRGETQYF	TGTGCCAGCCGCCGACTAGCGGGGCGGGGGGAGACCCAGTACTTC
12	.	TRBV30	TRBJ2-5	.	CAWSAGAETQYF	TGTGCCTGGAGTGCTGGAGCAGAGACCCAGTACTTC
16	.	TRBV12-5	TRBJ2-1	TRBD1	CASGLVLGQGSREQFF	TGTGCTAGTGGTTTGGTACTAGGACAGGGCTCTAGGGAGCAGTTCTTC